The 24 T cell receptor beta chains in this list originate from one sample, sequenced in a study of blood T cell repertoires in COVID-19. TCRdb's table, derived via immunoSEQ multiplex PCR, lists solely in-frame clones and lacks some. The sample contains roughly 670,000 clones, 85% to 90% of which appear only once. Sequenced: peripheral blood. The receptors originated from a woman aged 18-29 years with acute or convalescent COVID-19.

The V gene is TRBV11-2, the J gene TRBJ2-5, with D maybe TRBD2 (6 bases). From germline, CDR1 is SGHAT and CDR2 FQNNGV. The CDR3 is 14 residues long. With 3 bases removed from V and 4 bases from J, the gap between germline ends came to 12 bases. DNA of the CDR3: TGTGCCAGCAGCTTCCCGGGACTCGGAGAGACCCAGTACTTC. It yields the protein CASSFPGLGETQYF.

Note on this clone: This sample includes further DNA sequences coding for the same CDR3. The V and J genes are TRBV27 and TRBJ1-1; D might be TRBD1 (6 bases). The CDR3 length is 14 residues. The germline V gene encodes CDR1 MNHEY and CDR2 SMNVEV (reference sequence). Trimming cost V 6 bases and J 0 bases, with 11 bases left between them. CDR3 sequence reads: CASSLDRLNTEAFF. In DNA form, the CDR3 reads TGTGCCAGCAGCTTAGACAGGCTGAACACTGAAGCTTTCTTT.

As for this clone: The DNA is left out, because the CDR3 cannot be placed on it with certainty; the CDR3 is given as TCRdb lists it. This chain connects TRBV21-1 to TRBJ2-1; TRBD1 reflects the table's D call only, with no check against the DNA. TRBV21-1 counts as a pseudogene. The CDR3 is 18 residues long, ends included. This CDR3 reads CARRWGRGSGMANNEQFF.

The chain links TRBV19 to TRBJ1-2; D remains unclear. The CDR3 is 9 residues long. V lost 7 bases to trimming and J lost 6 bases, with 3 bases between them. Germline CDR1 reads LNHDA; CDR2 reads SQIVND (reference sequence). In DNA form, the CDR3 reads TGTGCCAGTACTGATGGCTACACCTTC. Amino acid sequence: CASTDGYTF.

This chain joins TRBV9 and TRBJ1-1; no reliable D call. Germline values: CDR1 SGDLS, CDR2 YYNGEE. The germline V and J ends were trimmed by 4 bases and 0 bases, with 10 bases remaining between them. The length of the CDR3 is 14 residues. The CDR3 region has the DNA TGTGCCAGCAGCCCCAGACTCCTGAACACTGAAGCTTTCTTT. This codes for CASSPRLLNTEAFF.

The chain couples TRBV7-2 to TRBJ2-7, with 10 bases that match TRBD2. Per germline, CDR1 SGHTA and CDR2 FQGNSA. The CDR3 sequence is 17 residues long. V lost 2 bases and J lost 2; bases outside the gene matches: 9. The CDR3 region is CASSLTGSGGPPYEQYF. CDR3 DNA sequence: TGTGCCAGCAGCTTAACCGGTAGCGGGGGGCCTCCCTACGAGCAGTACTTC.

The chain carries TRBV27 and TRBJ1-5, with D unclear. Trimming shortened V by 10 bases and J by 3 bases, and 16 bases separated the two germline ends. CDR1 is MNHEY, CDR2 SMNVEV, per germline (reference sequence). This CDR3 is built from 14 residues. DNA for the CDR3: TGTGCCACCCGGCCGAACAGCTACAATCAGCCCCAGCATTTT. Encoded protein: CATRPNSYNQPQHF.

Here the CDR3 reads CSVDSPTGGNGYTF. The CDR3 bases are TGCAGCGTTGATAGTCCTACAGGGGGAAATGGCTACACCTTC. The V gene is TRBV29-1, the J gene TRBJ1-2; 8 nucleotides match TRBD1. The germline CDR1 and CDR2 sequences are SQVTM and ANQGSEA. This CDR3 comprises 14 residues. Trimming at V came to 3 bases and at J to 6 bases, leaving 9 bases not matched to a gene.

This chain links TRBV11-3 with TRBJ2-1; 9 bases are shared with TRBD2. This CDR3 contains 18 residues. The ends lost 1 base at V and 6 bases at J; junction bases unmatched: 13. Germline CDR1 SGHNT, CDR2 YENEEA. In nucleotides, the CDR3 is TGTGCCAGCAGCTTAGGAGGTGGCGGGGGGGCACAAAGCAATGAGCAGTTCTTC. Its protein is CASSLGGGGGAQSNEQFF.

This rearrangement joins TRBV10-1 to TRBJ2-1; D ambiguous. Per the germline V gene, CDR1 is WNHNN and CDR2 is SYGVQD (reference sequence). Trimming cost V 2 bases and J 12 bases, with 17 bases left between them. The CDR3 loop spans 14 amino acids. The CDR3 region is CASSEPHYNESQFF. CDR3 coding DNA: TGCGCCAGCAGTGAGCCCCACTACAATGAGTCGCAGTTCTTC.

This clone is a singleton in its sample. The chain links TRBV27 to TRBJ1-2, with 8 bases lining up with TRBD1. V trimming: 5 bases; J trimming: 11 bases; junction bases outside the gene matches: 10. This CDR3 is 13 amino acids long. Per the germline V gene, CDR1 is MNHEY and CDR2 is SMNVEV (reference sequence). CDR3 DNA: TGTGCCAGCAGTGGGCCGGACAGGGCTAGGTACACCTTC. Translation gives CASSGPDRARYTF.

CDR3 protein: CASSWGTGGEKLFF. The CDR3 DNA reads TGCGCCAGCAGCTGGGGGACAGGGGGTGAAAAACTGTTTTTT. This chain uses TRBV5-1 with TRBJ1-4; the match to TRBD1 covers 11 bases. The CDR3 covers 14 residues. V was pared by 3 bases and J by 7 bases, with 2 bases of the junction left unmatched. Germline CDR1 is SGHRS and CDR2 is YFSETQ.

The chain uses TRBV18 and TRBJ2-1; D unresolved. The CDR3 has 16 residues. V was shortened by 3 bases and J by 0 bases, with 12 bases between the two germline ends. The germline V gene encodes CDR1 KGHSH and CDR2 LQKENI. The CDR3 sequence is CASSPAPPISYNEQFF. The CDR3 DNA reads TGTGCCAGCTCACCCGCGCCTCCTATCTCCTACAATGAGCAGTTCTTC.

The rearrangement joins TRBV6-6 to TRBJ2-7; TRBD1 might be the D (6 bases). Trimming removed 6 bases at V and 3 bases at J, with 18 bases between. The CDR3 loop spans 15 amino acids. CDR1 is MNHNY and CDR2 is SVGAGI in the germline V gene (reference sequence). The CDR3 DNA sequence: TGTGCCAGCAGGACCTACAGGGAAGGACGCTACGAGCAGTACTTC. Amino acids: CASRTYREGRYEQYF.

The CDR3 loop is CASIAERTYEQYF. In DNA, the CDR3 is TGTGCCAGCATCGCTGAGAGGACCTACGAGCAGTACTTC. The V gene is TRBV6-5, the J gene TRBJ2-7, with no clear D. The V end lost 7 bases, the J end lost 2 bases, and 12 bases lay between the germline ends. Germline V gene lookup returns CDR1 MNHEY and CDR2 SVGAGI. This CDR3 spans 13 amino acids.

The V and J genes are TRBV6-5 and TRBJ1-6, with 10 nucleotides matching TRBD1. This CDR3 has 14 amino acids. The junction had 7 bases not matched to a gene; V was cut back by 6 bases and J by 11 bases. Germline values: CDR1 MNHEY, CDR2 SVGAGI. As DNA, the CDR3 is TGTGCCAGCAGACCCGGACAGGGGGTGACACCCCTCCACTTT. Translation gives CASRPGQGVTPLHF.

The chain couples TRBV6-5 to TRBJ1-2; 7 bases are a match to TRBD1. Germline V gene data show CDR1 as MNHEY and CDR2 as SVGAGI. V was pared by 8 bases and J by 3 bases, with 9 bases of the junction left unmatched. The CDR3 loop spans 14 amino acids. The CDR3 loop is CASSRQGLHYGYTF. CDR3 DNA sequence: TGTGCCAGCTCTCGACAGGGCCTCCACTATGGCTACACCTTC.

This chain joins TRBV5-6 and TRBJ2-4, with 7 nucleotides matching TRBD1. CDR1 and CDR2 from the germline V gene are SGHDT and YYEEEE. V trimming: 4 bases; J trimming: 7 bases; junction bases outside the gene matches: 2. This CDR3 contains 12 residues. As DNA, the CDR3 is TGTGCCAGCAGCCTACAGGGGAACATTCAGTACTTC. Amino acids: CASSLQGNIQYF.

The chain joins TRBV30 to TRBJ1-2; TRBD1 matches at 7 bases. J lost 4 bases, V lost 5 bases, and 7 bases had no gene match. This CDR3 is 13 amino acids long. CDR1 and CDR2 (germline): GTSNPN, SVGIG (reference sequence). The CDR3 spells CAWARDRIYGYTF. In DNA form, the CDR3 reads TGTGCCTGGGCCCGGGACAGAATCTATGGCTACACCTTC.

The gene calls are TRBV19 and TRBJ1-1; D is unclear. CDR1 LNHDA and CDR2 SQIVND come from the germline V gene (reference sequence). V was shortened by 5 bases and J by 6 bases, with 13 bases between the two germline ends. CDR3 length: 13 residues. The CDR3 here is CASSAILNAEAFF. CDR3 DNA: TGTGCCAGTAGTGCCATACTAAACGCTGAAGCTTTCTTT.

CDR3 bases: TGCGCCAGCAGGAGGGGGCCTAACATGAACACTGAAGCTTTCTTT. As protein: CASRRGPNMNTEAFF. The chain links TRBV10-2 to TRBJ1-1; TRBD1 aligns across 7 bases. Germline CDR1 reads WSHSY; CDR2 reads SAAADI. Trimming removed 6 bases from V and 0 bases from J; junction bases left unmatched: 7. CDR3 length equals 15 residues.

The DNA of the CDR3 is TGTGCCAGCAGCTTAGATCGCCTTAAAGCGCACGAGCAGTACTTC. It encodes CASSLDRLKAHEQYF. The V and J genes are TRBV11-2 and TRBJ2-7; D remains unclear. The CDR3 has 15 residues. In germline, CDR1 is SGHAT, CDR2 FQNNGV. V lost 0 bases, J lost 5 bases, and 14 bases lay in between.

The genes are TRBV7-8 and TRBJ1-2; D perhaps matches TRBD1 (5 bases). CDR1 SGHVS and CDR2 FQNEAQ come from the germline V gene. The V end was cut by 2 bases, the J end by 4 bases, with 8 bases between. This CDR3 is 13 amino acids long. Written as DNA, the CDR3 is TGTGCCAGCAGCTTAACGGGGGGCTATGGCTACACCTTC. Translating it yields CASSLTGGYGYTF.

DNA for the CDR3: TGTGCCAGCAGTTTATGGTCCGGGAGGGAGGGAGGCTACACCTTC. This sequence encodes CASSLWSGREGGYTF. The chain couples TRBV27 to TRBJ1-2; D gene unclear. The germline CDR1 and CDR2 sequences are MNHEY and SMNVEV (reference sequence). The CDR3 sequence is 15 residues long. The V gene lost 1 base and the J gene lost 8 bases, with 17 bases spanning the gap.